The T cell receptor (beta chain) described here comes from a study of regulatory T cells in long-lasting Graves disease. This clonotype was observed at least ten times. The TCR beta library used iRepertoire HTBI primers with Arm-PCR amplification of CDR3. Each CDR3 protein gets one entry after TCRdb re-called the multiplex PCR reads with MiXCR. The repertoire holds 350,000 to 450,000 distinct CDR3 sequences, with 20% to 25% as singletons. The time point: persistent/refractory GD, antithyroid drugs over 5 years with positive TRAb. PBMCs were the source of the RNA used for TCR sequencing. The CDR3 spans 9 residues. Between the trimmed V and J ends, which lost 6 bases and 3 bases, there was a span of 3 bases. In germline, CDR1 is DFQATT, CDR2 SNEGSKA (reference sequence).

The source is a female donor with Graves disease. The source was peripheral blood mononuclear cells (PBMCs), collected when the disease was refractory, from a patient treated with antithyroid drugs. The V call is TRBV20-1, the J call TRBJ2-7, with D unresolved. This chain's CDR3 is CSANYEQYF. The CDR3 region has the DNA TGCAGTGCAAACTACGAGCAGTACTTC.